The 25 T cell receptor beta chains reported below all come from one sample, sequenced in a study of cytomegalovirus exposure and HLA in healthy donors. The PCR contained 60 Vbeta and 13 Jbeta primers. Generated by immunoSEQ multiplex PCR, the TCRdb table keeps only in-frame clones and is missing some. Of around 110,000 clones in the sample, under 80% were seen once. Sequencing input: PBMCs. The receptors shown here come from a man in his sixties in good health and CMV-seronegative.

The CDR3 coding sequence is TGCGCCAGCAGCTCTGGGGGTAGCGGGGAGGAGACCCAGTACTTC. Protein sequence: CASSSGGSGEETQYF. This chain links TRBV5-1 with TRBJ2-5, with TRBD2 matching over 8 bases. With V trimmed by 3 bases and J by 5 bases, 9 bases remained unmatched. CDR1 SGHRS and CDR2 YFSETQ come from the germline V gene. The CDR3 totals 15 residues.

The rearrangement joins TRBV28 to TRBJ1-6; no clear D. Looked up from germline, CDR1 is MDHEN and CDR2 is SYDVKM. V was shortened by 3 bases and J by 8 bases, with 17 bases between the two germline ends. The CDR3 is 16 amino acids. The CDR3 coding sequence is TGTGCCAGCAGTTTCCGATTGAAGACCGGGTATTCACCCCTCCACTTT. This translates into CASSFRLKTGYSPLHF.

The CDR3 is CASSFTGGAESGYTF. CDR3 coding DNA: TGTGCCAGCAGTTTTACAGGGGGCGCGGAAAGTGGCTACACCTTC. The chain links TRBV28 to TRBJ1-2, with 9 bases matching TRBD1. CDR3 length: 15 amino acids. J gave up 7 bases and V 3 bases, and 9 bases lay outside the gene matches. Germline V gives CDR1 MDHEN, CDR2 SYDVKM.

The rearrangement links TRBV5-1 to TRBJ2-3, with 8 nucleotides matching TRBD2. Per germline, CDR1 SGHRS and CDR2 YFSETQ. This CDR3 is built from 16 residues. With V trimmed by 2 bases and J by 2 bases, 7 bases remained unmatched. CDR3 in amino acids: CASSLGAGGNTDTQYF. CDR3 in DNA: TGCGCCAGCAGCTTAGGGGCGGGGGGCAACACAGATACGCAGTATTTT.

On this clone itself: Additional DNA sequences in this sample encode the identical CDR3. The V gene is TRBV6-1, the J gene TRBJ1-3, with TRBD1 as a possible D gene (6 bases). CDR3 length: 14 residues. Trimming cost V 5 bases and J 2 bases, with 10 bases left between them. Germline V CDR1 and CDR2: MNHNS, SASEGT. The CDR3 region is CASSQQGAGNTIYF. Written as DNA, the CDR3 is TGTGCCAGCAGTCAACAGGGAGCTGGAAACACCATATATTTT.

This clone has a single count. The V call is TRBV6-5, the J call TRBJ2-3; 8 bases are a match to TRBD1. The V segment lost 6 bases and the J segment 6 bases; nucleotides outside the gene matches: 8. This CDR3 spans 14 amino acids. Germline CDR1 MNHEY, CDR2 SVGAGI. CDR3 residues: CASSQRQGLDTQYF. For the CDR3, the DNA is TGTGCCAGCAGCCAGCGACAGGGGCTGGATACGCAGTATTTT.

The chain joins TRBV7-2 to TRBJ1-3; 8 bases fit TRBD1. Trimming removed 5 bases from V and 0 bases from J; junction bases left unmatched: 9. The CDR3 is 17 amino acids. The V gene's germline CDR1 is SGHTA and CDR2 FQGNSA. CDR3 bases: TGTGCCAGCAGCCGTGACCTGACAGGGGCCTCTGGAAACACCATATATTTT. Translated, it gives CASSRDLTGASGNTIYF.

This clone was recorded a few times. The chain carries TRBV11-2 and TRBJ2-5, with TRBD2 matching 9 bases. The length of the CDR3 is 15 residues. The junction had 8 bases not matched to a gene; V was cut back by 4 bases and J by 5 bases. CDR1 is SGHAT, CDR2 FQNNGV, per germline. The CDR3 bases are TGTGCCAGCAGCTCCTTTGGCGGGGGGGCTGAGACCCAGTACTTC. Protein sequence: CASSSFGGGAETQYF.

The genes are TRBV4-1 and TRBJ2-5, with a tentative D call TRBD1 (5 bases). This CDR3 has 15 residues. Germline CDR1 and CDR2: MGHRA and YSYEKL. V was cut by 3 bases and J by 2 bases, with 13 bases left in between. The CDR3 DNA is TGCGCCAGCAGCCAGGACCAGGGCCCTCAAGAGACCCAGTACTTC. This encodes CASSQDQGPQETQYF.

This clone came up once. V is TRBV4-2 and J is TRBJ1-5; no clear D gene. There are 14 residues in the CDR3. Germline V CDR1 and CDR2: LGHNA, YNFKEQ. V was cut by 2 bases and J by 6 bases, with 11 bases left in between. The CDR3 coding sequence is TGTGCCAGCAGCCAATCCGCCGGGTTTCAGCCCCAGCATTTT. This gives the protein CASSQSAGFQPQHF.

J is TRBJ2-7 and V is TRBV11-3; the match to TRBD1 covers 7 bases. The germline V gene encodes CDR1 SGHNT and CDR2 YENEEA. The CDR3 has 17 amino acids. Germline trimming cut 1 base from V and 4 bases from J; bases unmatched to any gene: 13. For the CDR3, the DNA is TGTGCCAGCAGCTTAGGGATGAAAGGGACAGACATTTACGAGCAGTACGTC. Protein product: CASSLGMKGTDIYEQYV.

The V and J genes are TRBV7-2 and TRBJ2-2; tentatively, D is TRBD2 (6 bases). In germline, CDR1 is SGHTA, CDR2 FQGNSA. The CDR3 is 14 amino acids. Between the trimmed V and J ends, which lost 3 bases and 3 bases, there was a span of 8 bases. The CDR3 loop is CASSFRRDTGELFF. DNA of the CDR3: TGTGCCAGCAGCTTCCGGAGGGACACCGGGGAGCTGTTTTTT.

This clone was counted only a few times. The V gene is TRBV2, the J gene TRBJ2-7; 9 bases align to TRBD2. Germline trimming cut 8 bases from V and 3 bases from J; bases unmatched to any gene: 5. The CDR3 runs 13 residues. Germline V gene sequence: CDR1 SNHLY, CDR2 FYNNEI. CDR3 protein: CASQRGALYEQYV. The CDR3 nucleotides read TGTGCCAGCCAGCGGGGGGCCCTCTACGAGCAGTACGTC.

This clone has a single count. The chain employs TRBV19 and TRBJ1-2; tentatively, D is TRBD1 (5 bases). CDR3 size: 16 residues. V was pared by 4 bases and J by 7 bases, with 22 bases between. Germline V gene sequence: CDR1 LNHDA, CDR2 SQIVND (reference sequence). CDR3 sequence reads: CASSTLPIAGNGGYTF. In DNA form, the CDR3 reads TGTGCCAGTAGTACTCTTCCCATTGCAGGGAATGGTGGCTACACCTTC. Supplemented by reference TRBV19 and TRBJ1-2, the full variable domain reads DGGITQSPKYLFRKEGQNVTLSCEQNLNHDAMYWYRQDPGQGLRLIYYSQIVNDFQKGDIAEGYSVSREKKESFPLTVTSAQKNPTAFYLCASSTLPIAGNGGYTFGSGTRLTVV.

This chain uses TRBV7-9 with TRBJ2-3; TRBD2 aligns across 9 bases. The CDR3 runs 16 residues. Germline V gene data show CDR1 as SEHNR and CDR2 as FQNEAQ (reference sequence). Germline trimming cut 5 bases from V and 1 base from J; bases unmatched to any gene: 7. CDR3 sequence: CASSRPVAGGTDTQYF. In DNA, the CDR3 is TGTGCCAGCAGCCGTCCCGTAGCGGGGGGCACAGATACGCAGTATTTT.

The chain joins TRBV6-5 to TRBJ1-1, with 7 positions matching TRBD1. This CDR3 spans 14 amino acids. Per germline, CDR1 MNHEY and CDR2 SVGAGI. The V segment lost 7 bases and the J segment 0 bases; nucleotides outside the gene matches: 5. The CDR3 protein is CASIRDSLNTEAFF. The CDR3, as DNA: TGTGCCAGCATAAGGGACAGCTTGAACACTGAAGCTTTCTTT.

The chain recombines TRBV7-2 with TRBJ1-1; D remains ambiguous. V was pared by 1 base and J by 1 base, with 10 bases between. CDR3 length: 15 amino acids. Germline V lookup: CDR1 SGHTA, CDR2 FQGNSA. CDR3 sequence reads: CASSLDVGRNTEAFF. Here the CDR3 DNA reads TGTGCCAGCAGCTTAGATGTCGGGAGGAACACTGAAGCTTTCTTT.

This clone was picked up one time. The rearrangement joins TRBV11-2 to TRBJ1-2; a weak D match, TRBD1 (5 bases). This CDR3 is built from 15 residues. V was clipped by 1 base and J by 0 bases, with 9 bases between them. Germline V gene lookup returns CDR1 SGHAT and CDR2 FQNNGV. The chain's CDR3 is CASSLAAGTNYGYTF. The CDR3, as DNA: TGTGCCAGCAGCTTAGCGGCAGGGACTAACTATGGCTACACCTTC. The whole variable domain, filled in from reference TRBV11-2 and TRBJ1-2, reads EAGVAQSPRYKIIEKRQSVAFWCNPISGHATLYWYQQILGQGPKLLIQFQNNGVVDDSQLPKDRFSAERLKGVDSTLKIQPAKLEDSAVYLCASSLAAGTNYGYTFGSGTRLTVV.

The CDR3 sequence: CASSQDNQGNSPLHF. The CDR3 DNA follows: TGCGCCAGCAGCCAAGACAACCAGGGCAATTCACCCCTCCACTTT. The chain uses TRBV4-3 and TRBJ1-6; TRBD1 is a possible D gene (5 bases). From germline, CDR1 is LGHNA and CDR2 YSLEER. V lost 0 bases and J lost 7, with 10 bases in between. The CDR3 consists of 15 residues.

Notes on this clone: One end of the junction is discordant with germline, which a read error may explain. This chain joins TRBV2 and TRBJ2-2, with 9 bases aligning to TRBD1. From germline, CDR1 is SNHLY and CDR2 FYNNEI. The CDR3 has 14 residues. CDR3 DNA: TGTGCCAGCAGGGGACAGGGTAGGCTCGGGAAGCTGTTTTTT. Translation gives CASRGQGRLGKLFF.

Turning to this clone: The junction departs from germline at one end; a sequencing error may be responsible. The chain couples TRBV19 to TRBJ1-1; TRBD1 aligns across 10 bases. Germline CDR1 reads LNHDA; CDR2 reads SQIVND (reference sequence). The CDR3 is 14 residues long. CDR3 DNA sequence: TGTGCCAGTAGTTTGGGACAGGGGTCGACTGGAGCTTTCTTT. It translates to CASSLGQGSTGAFF.

The chain links TRBV9 to TRBJ2-1; 7 bases fit TRBD2. Germline CDR1 is SGDLS and CDR2 is YYNGEE. Trimming at V came to 1 base and at J to 5 bases, leaving 3 bases not matched to a gene. The CDR3 is 14 residues long. The DNA for the CDR3 is TGTGCCAGCAGCGTAAGCGGGGCCAACAATGAGCAGTTCTTC. Translating it yields CASSVSGANNEQFF.

The V gene is TRBV5-1, the J gene TRBJ2-3; D is possibly TRBD1 (5 bases). CDR3 size: 14 residues. Germline V lookup: CDR1 SGHRS, CDR2 YFSETQ. Trimming cost V 3 bases and J 5 bases, with 13 bases left between them. The CDR3 here is CASSSNPRGDTQYF. Here the CDR3 DNA reads TGCGCCAGCAGCTCTAATCCTAGGGGAGATACGCAGTATTTT.

This chain links TRBV28 with TRBJ2-5, with TRBD1 as a possible D gene (6 bases). From germline, CDR1 is MDHEN and CDR2 SYDVKM. V lost 5 bases, J lost 5 bases, and 12 bases lay in between. This CDR3 has 13 amino acids. The CDR3 loop reads CASSQGYEETQYF. The CDR3 DNA follows: TGTGCCAGCAGTCAGGGGTACGAGGAGACCCAGTACTTC.

This clone was counted a few times. The chain recombines TRBV6-4 with TRBJ1-1; D is unclear. Trimming took off 1 base at V and 6 bases at J, with 9 bases between the two ends. Germline V CDR1 and CDR2: MRHNA, SNTAGT. The CDR3 covers 13 residues. The CDR3 DNA reads as TGTGCCAGCAGTGACTTTAGCGGAGCTGAAGCTTTCTTT. Translated, it gives CASSDFSGAEAFF.